A selection of T cell receptor beta chains follows, all from one sample in a study of beta chain features in type 1 diabetes. Assay used: immunoSEQ multiplex PCR; TCRdb lists only in-frame clones, some missing. The table lists around 200,000 clones, less than 15% of them singletons. The specimen was central memory CD4+ T cells from blood. The receptors come from a woman under 30 in good health. Both conserved end residues are part of each CDR3. D genes are given only for firm matches. Clone size is given for some rows only: seen once, a few or many times, or a class if the clone is expanded.

cdr3_nt cdr3_aa j_call v_call d_call clone_size
TGTGCCTGGAGTGAGGGACTGACGGATAGTAATGAAAAACTGTTTTTT CAWSEGLTDSNEKLFF TRBJ1-4 TRBV30 NA few
TGCGCCAGCAGCCAAGACAGGGGGACGTATGGCTACACCTTC CASSQDRGTYGYTF TRBJ1-2 TRBV4-1 TRBD1 few
TGTGCCAGCAGCGGGGGCTACAGTGATACGCAGTATTTT CASSGGYSDTQYF TRBJ2-3 TRBV9 NA NA
TGTGCCAGTAAGGTCGGGAGTGCCCCAGATACGCAGTATTTT CASKVGSAPDTQYF TRBJ2-3 TRBV28 NA NA
TGTGCCTCCCTTAGCGGGCGTTTCACAGATACGCAGTATTTT CASLSGRFTDTQYF TRBJ2-3 TRBV30 TRBD2 many
TGTGCCAGCAGCTTTACACGGAGGGGGCTGCAAGAGACCCAGTACTTC CASSFTRRGLQETQYF TRBJ2-5 TRBV7-2 NA few
TGTGCCAGCAGTTTGGGCCAGGGGCTCGATAATCAGCCCCAGCATTTT CASSLGQGLDNQPQHF TRBJ1-5 TRBV27 NA NA
TGTGCCAGCAGCTCCCGGGACAGAGTTAACTATGGCTACACCTTC CASSSRDRVNYGYTF TRBJ1-2 TRBV5-8 TRBD1 NA
TGTGCCAGCAGCCCCCCGGACAGGGGCGGCTACACCTTC CASSPPDRGGYTF TRBJ1-2 TRBV7-2 TRBD1 few
TGTGCCAGCAGCTTAGAGCGGGAGGGGGAGCAGTTCTTC CASSLEREGEQFF TRBJ2-1 TRBV7-9 TRBD2 NA
TGCAGCGCCCACGGGACTAGCGGCTACAATGAGCAGTTCTTC CSAHGTSGYNEQFF TRBJ2-1 TRBV29-1 TRBD2 few
TGTGCCACCAAGTCCGGGAGCACAGATACGCAGTATTTT CATKSGSTDTQYF TRBJ2-3 TRBV28 NA few
TGTGCCTGGACCCAGCGGGTCCCCTACAATGAGCAGTTCTTC CAWTQRVPYNEQFF TRBJ2-1 TRBV30 NA NA
TGTGCCATCAGTGATGGAAGCGGGAGGGTGGGGACCCAGTACTTC CAISDGSGRVGTQYF TRBJ2-5 TRBV10-3 TRBD2 few
TGTGCCAGCAGCCTGGGACTTTGGGAAGCTTTCTTT CASSLGLWEAFF TRBJ1-1 TRBV13 NA NA
TGTGCCAGCAGTGACTCTACCAGGACAGGGGGCGAAAAACTGTTTTTT CASSDSTRTGGEKLFF TRBJ1-4 TRBV25-1 TRBD1 NA
TGCGCCAGCAGCTTATTCCAGGACTCCTACGAGCAGTACTTC CASSLFQDSYEQYF TRBJ2-7 TRBV5-1 NA few
TGTGCCAGCAGAACAGGGATATACACTGAAGCTTTCTTT CASRTGIYTEAFF TRBJ1-1 TRBV28 NA few
TGTGCCAGCACCAGAGGACTAGCGGTTGGCACAGATACGCAGTATTTT CASTRGLAVGTDTQYF TRBJ2-3 TRBV2 TRBD2 NA
TGTGCCAGCAGCGGTAGGGGGACAGGTCCCCTGGCAAACTATGGCTACACCTTC CASSGRGTGPLANYGYTF TRBJ1-2 TRBV9 TRBD1 once
TGTGCCACCAGCATGAGGATAGACGCCAACTATGGCTACACCTTC CATSMRIDANYGYTF TRBJ1-2 TRBV15 NA few
TGTGCCAGCAGCCAGACAGGGATCTACGAGCAGTACTTC CASSQTGIYEQYF TRBJ2-7 TRBV11-2 TRBD1 few
TGCAGCTCCCTGAGGGCCCAAGAGACCCAGTACTTC CSSLRAQETQYF TRBJ2-5 TRBV29-1 NA few
TGTGCCAGCAGTGAAGCGCGGGGGGATACGCAGTATTTT CASSEARGDTQYF TRBJ2-3 TRBV6-1 TRBD2 few
TGTGCCAGTAGTAGACAGGGCAATGAGCAGTTCTTC CASSRQGNEQFF TRBJ2-1 TRBV19 TRBD1 few
TGTGCCTTGGACAGGGGTAGGGGCGAGCAGTACTTC CALDRGRGEQYF TRBJ2-7 TRBV30 TRBD1 NA
TGTGCCAGCAGTTATGTAGACAGGGCCGAAGCTTTCTTT CASSYVDRAEAFF TRBJ1-1 TRBV28 TRBD1 few
TGCGCCAGCAGCCCGGGGGGGGCGGGAGGAACTCTCTACGAGCAGTACTTC CASSPGGAGGTLYEQYF TRBJ2-7 TRBV5-1 TRBD2 NA
TGCAGCGTTGAGGGAAGGGGCTTGGGCTATGGCTACACCTTC CSVEGRGLGYGYTF TRBJ1-2 TRBV29-1 NA few
TGTGCCAGCAGCGTTATGACAGGGAATAGCAATCAGCCCCAGCATTTT CASSVMTGNSNQPQHF TRBJ1-5 TRBV5-6 TRBD1 few
TGTGCCAGCAGCTTGGACAGGGCGGGGGATCAGCCCCAGCATTTT CASSLDRAGDQPQHF TRBJ1-5 TRBV7-9 TRBD1 few
TGCAATTACAGGGCCCCTTCAGCGCCTGAAGCTTTCTTT CNYRAPSAPEAFF TRBJ1-1 TRBV29-1 NA NA
TGTGCCAGCAGTTACTCGGGAGCGGGAGGAGTAAATGAGCAGTTCTTC CASSYSGAGGVNEQFF TRBJ2-1 TRBV6-5 TRBD2 NA
TGTGCCAGCAGCTTACAGGGGGGAGAGCAGTTCTTC CASSLQGGEQFF TRBJ2-1 TRBV11-2 NA NA
TGTGCCATCAGCGACTTCTCGAGAGATAGCTCCTACGAGCAGTACTTC CAISDFSRDSSYEQYF TRBJ2-7 TRBV10-3 NA few
TGTGCCAGCAGCCTGACTAGCGGTTTCACAGATACGCAGTATTTT CASSLTSGFTDTQYF TRBJ2-3 TRBV2 TRBD2 NA
TGTGCCAGCAGCGCCACGGGACAGGGAGATCAGCCCCAGCATTTT CASSATGQGDQPQHF TRBJ1-5 TRBV5-6 TRBD1 NA
TGTGCCTGGAGTCTCTCGTCCGGACAGAGGTCAGGCTACACCTTC CAWSLSSGQRSGYTF TRBJ1-2 TRBV30 NA few
TGTGCCAGCAGCTTAGAGAGGGTTCGGGCTGAAGCTTTCTTT CASSLERVRAEAFF TRBJ1-1 TRBV7-2 NA few
TGTGCCAGCAGTACCCGTTTCTCAGGTTTTCAAGAGACCCAGTACTTC CASSTRFSGFQETQYF TRBJ2-5 TRBV27 NA NA
TGCAGCGTGGGGGGTGGACAGGATGGGACAGATACGCAGTATTTT CSVGGGQDGTDTQYF TRBJ2-3 TRBV29-1 NA NA
TGTGCCAGTAGTAATGACGGGAGAGGGCCCACGCAGTATTTT CASSNDGRGPTQYF TRBJ2-3 TRBV19 NA few
TGTGCCAGCAGCCCGGGACAGCCTGGTACCTACGAGCAGTACTTC CASSPGQPGTYEQYF TRBJ2-7 TRBV5-6 TRBD1 NA
TGTGCCAGCAGCTCCCCACAGGGGGGTCGTGAAAAACTGTTTTTT CASSSPQGGREKLFF TRBJ1-4 TRBV9 TRBD1 few
TGTGCCAGCACCCTAAACGGGGTTGGTGAGCAGTTCTTC CASTLNGVGEQFF TRBJ2-1 TRBV7-6 NA few
TGTGCCAGCGCAATACAGGGGGCGATGGAGCCCCAGCATTTT CASAIQGAMEPQHF TRBJ1-5 TRBV6-6 TRBD1 NA
TGCAGCGTTGAGCGGGTCGGGAGGGCCCCCGGGGAGCTGTTTTTT CSVERVGRAPGELFF TRBJ2-2 TRBV29-1 TRBD2 few
TGTGCCAGCACCCCCCGACAGGGCTTCTACGAGCAGTACTTC CASTPRQGFYEQYF TRBJ2-7 TRBV25-1 TRBD1 once
TGTGCCAGCCGTCCCCCCTCCGCTAACTATGGCTACACCTTC CASRPPSANYGYTF TRBJ1-2 TRBV6-6 NA NA